These 24 T cell receptor beta chains came from one sample sequenced in a study of early T cells in non-severe SARS-CoV-2 infection. TCRdb used MiXCR to reprocess the 5' RACE reads, holding one entry per CDR3 protein. Among around 60,000 distinct CDR3 sequences listed, around 11% were seen once. The specimen comprised whole blood, sampled at baseline. The source is an adult who was a healthcare worker with PCR-confirmed SARS-CoV-2 infection or an uninfected control (not recorded which).

V usage is TRBV5-1 and J usage is TRBJ2-2, with 9 bases matching TRBD1. Germline values: CDR1 SGHRS, CDR2 YFSETQ. The V and J ends lost 4 bases and 4 bases, in that order; junction bases with no gene match: 5. The CDR3 has 15 amino acids. As DNA, the CDR3 is TGCGCCAGCAGCCCTACAGGGGGCGGCACCGGGGAGCTGTTTTTT. Protein: CASSPTGGGTGELFF.

The rearrangement joins TRBV19 to TRBJ2-7, with 9 bases fitting TRBD1. The length of the CDR3 is 14 residues. With V trimmed by 4 bases and J by 1 base, 2 bases remained unmatched. Germline loops: CDR1 LNHDA, CDR2 SQIVND (reference sequence). The CDR3 loop reads CASSTGTGSYEQYF. CDR3 sequence (DNA): TGTGCCAGTAGTACCGGGACAGGGTCCTACGAGCAGTACTTC.

The CDR3 loop reads CASSPGREITDTQYF. In DNA form, the CDR3 reads TGTGCCAGCTCACCGGGGCGGGAAATCACAGATACGCAGTATTTT. The V call is TRBV18, the J call TRBJ2-3; D possibly corresponds to TRBD2 (6 bases). V was pared by 3 bases and J by 2 bases, with 12 bases between. The CDR3 extends over 15 amino acids. Germline V lookup: CDR1 KGHSH, CDR2 LQKENI.

This clonotype was observed many times. The genes are TRBV11-2 and TRBJ2-5; perhaps TRBD2 as D (6 bases). CDR1 and CDR2 (germline): SGHAT, FQNNGV. Trimming left V 5 bases short and J 5 bases short, with 18 bases between. CDR3 length equals 15 residues. CDR3 DNA: TGTGCCAGCAGCCTGCTCCTAGCGAGATCGGAGACCCAGTACTTC. Protein: CASSLLLARSETQYF.

This clonotype was found a few times. The genes are TRBV12-5 and TRBJ1-3, with a tentative D call TRBD1 (5 bases). Germline lookup yields CDR1 LGHNT and CDR2 FRNRAP. The length of the CDR3 is 12 residues. The V end was cut by 8 bases, the J end by 7 bases, with 12 bases between. The CDR3 sequence is CASLTGTNTIYF. The CDR3 region has the DNA TGTGCTAGTCTGACGGGGACGAACACCATATATTTT.

This clonotype has ten or more counts. The chain links TRBV7-9 to TRBJ2-4; no clear D. Between the trimmed V and J ends, which lost 2 bases and 0 bases, there was a span of 8 bases. The germline V gene has CDR1 SEHNR and CDR2 FQNEAQ (reference sequence). The CDR3 is 15 amino acids. The CDR3 spells CASSLSVLAKNIQYF. The CDR3 DNA is TGTGCCAGCAGCTTATCGGTACTAGCCAAAAACATTCAGTACTTC. The whole variable domain, filled in from reference TRBV7-9 and TRBJ2-4, reads DTGVSQNPRHKITKRGQNVTFRCDPISEHNRLYWYRQTLGQGPEFLTYFQNEAQLEKSRLLSDRFSAERPKGSFSTLEIQRTEQGDSAMYLCASSLSVLAKNIQYFGAGTRLSVL.

This clonotype was counted between two and nine times. This chain joins TRBV11-2 and TRBJ2-2, with TRBD2 as a possible D gene (5 bases). The CDR3 runs to 15 residues. Germline lookup yields CDR1 SGHAT and CDR2 FQNNGV. V was cut by 7 bases and J by 4 bases, with 16 bases left in between. This CDR3 reads CASKSRRETTGELFF. Written as DNA, the CDR3 is TGTGCCAGCAAGAGTCGCCGGGAAACCACCGGGGAGCTGTTTTTT.

The chain links TRBV9 to TRBJ2-7; D is unclear. Germline V gene data show CDR1 as SGDLS and CDR2 as YYNGEE. Trimming took 4 bases from V and 3 from J, leaving 11 bases between them. The CDR3 loop spans 13 amino acids. The DNA of the CDR3 is TGTGCCAGCAGCTTAACACCATACTACGAGCAGTACTTC. Its protein is CASSLTPYYEQYF.

The chain recombines TRBV10-1 with TRBJ1-6; D is unresolved. The CDR3 sequence is 13 residues long. CDR1 is WNHNN, CDR2 SYGVQD, per germline (reference sequence). V dropped 2 bases and J dropped 7 bases, with 6 bases sitting between them. CDR3 loop: CASSEIGNSPLHF. The CDR3 DNA reads as TGCGCCAGCAGTGAGATAGGAAATTCACCCCTCCACTTT.

This clonotype has a handful of counts. A read error is possible here, since a much larger clone lies one base away. The chain has TRBV2 and TRBJ1-1, with a weak D call TRBD1 (6 bases). The CDR3 has 16 residues. The germline V gene encodes CDR1 SNHLY and CDR2 FYNNEI. DNA of the CDR3: TGTGCCAGCAGCCCCAGGGGAAGTGCTCCGAACACTGAAGTTTTCTTT. Protein product: CASSPRGSAPNTEVFF.

The table lists this clonotype with a few counts. This chain joins TRBV16 and TRBJ2-4; D remains unclear. The CDR3 is 12 amino acids. Trimming took 4 bases from V and 6 from J, leaving 7 bases between them. Germline-derived CDR1 and CDR2 are KGHSY and FQNENV. CDR3 loop: CASSLHGNIQYF. CDR3 DNA sequence: TGTGCCAGCAGCCTACACGGAAACATTCAGTACTTC.

Ten or more counts support this clonotype. The chain combines TRBV7-9 with TRBJ2-3; TRBD1 or TRBD2 may be the D gene (5 bases each). CDR1 and CDR2 (germline): SEHNR, FQNEAQ (reference sequence). Trimming removed 5 bases from V and 1 base from J, with 16 bases in between. The CDR3 sequence is 16 residues long. The CDR3 here is CASSLPNGAGTDTQYF. The CDR3 bases are TGTGCCAGCAGCCTCCCTAACGGGGCCGGCACAGATACGCAGTATTTT.

This rearrangement joins TRBV7-9 to TRBJ1-2, with a weak D call TRBD1 (5 bases). This CDR3 region has 18 residues. The germline gives CDR1 SEHNR, CDR2 FQNEAQ (reference sequence). The ends were cut back, 6 bases at V and 0 bases at J, with 23 bases in the middle. The chain's CDR3 is CASSPNPFGRGTNYGYTF. CDR3 DNA: TGTGCCAGCAGTCCCAACCCGTTTGGACGGGGGACTAACTATGGCTACACCTTC.

The chain uses TRBV5-1 and TRBJ1-6; D remains ambiguous. The CDR3 consists of 16 residues. V gave up 0 bases and J gave up 4 bases, with 11 bases separating them. Germline assignment: CDR1 SGHRS and CDR2 YFSETQ. The CDR3 spells CASSLAGIRYNSPLHF. The CDR3 coding sequence is TGCGCCAGCAGCTTGGCGGGGATTCGGTATAATTCACCCCTCCACTTT. Full variable domain (outside the CDR3, taken from reference TRBV5-1 and TRBJ1-6): KAGVTQTPRYLIKTRGQQVTLSCSPISGHRSVSWYQQTPGQGLQFLFEYFSETQRNKGNFPGRFSGRQFSNSRSEMNVSTLELGDSALYLCASSLAGIRYNSPLHFGNGTRLTVT.

This clonotype was seen repeatedly, ten times or more. V is TRBV18 and J is TRBJ2-7; D ambiguous. This CDR3 is built from 14 residues. Trimming pared 1 base from V and 4 bases from J, leaving 11 bases between. Germline loops: CDR1 KGHSH, CDR2 LQKENI. This CDR3 reads CASSPLGVPYEQYF. CDR3 in DNA: TGTGCCAGCTCACCACTCGGTGTGCCTTACGAGCAGTACTTC.

This clonotype was observed a handful of times. The V call is TRBV28, the J call TRBJ2-1; perhaps TRBD2 as D (5 bases). Germline lookup yields CDR1 MDHEN and CDR2 SYDVKM. V shed 5 bases and J shed 6 bases, with 23 bases lying between them. There are 17 residues in the CDR3. The CDR3 nucleotides are TGTGCCAGCAGTCCGAGTACTAGGCTATCCCGATCCAATGAGCAGTTCTTC. Protein product: CASSPSTRLSRSNEQFF.

This clonotype has more than one count but fewer than ten. The chain carries TRBV7-8 and TRBJ1-5; 9 nucleotides align to TRBD1. Germline CDR1 SGHVS, CDR2 FQNEAQ. The CDR3 runs 15 residues. V dropped 3 bases and J dropped 4; count of bases not matched to a gene: 4. The CDR3 here is CASSFTGQGNQPQHF. For the CDR3, the DNA is TGTGCCAGCAGCTTCACGGGACAGGGAAATCAGCCCCAGCATTTT. The full variable domain, rest sourced from reference TRBV7-8 and TRBJ1-5, is GAGVSQSPRYKVAKRGQDVALRCDPISGHVSLFWYQQALGQGPEFLTYFQNEAQLDKSGLPSDRFFAERPEGSVSTLKIQRTQQEDSAVYLCASSFTGQGNQPQHFGDGTRLSIL.

This clonotype has at least ten counts. This chain joins TRBV11-2 and TRBJ1-1; TRBD1 matches 7 bases. Trimming removed 5 bases from V and 6 bases from J; junction bases left unmatched: 12. CDR3 length: 15 residues. Germline V gene sequence: CDR1 SGHAT, CDR2 FQNNGV. The CDR3 nucleotides read TGTGCCAGCAGCACGGGCCCCGGGACAGAACCTGAAGCTTTCTTT. Its protein product is CASSTGPGTEPEAFF.

CDR3 sequence: CSAREQPVNTEAFF. The CDR3 DNA is TGCAGTGCTAGAGAACAACCTGTGAACACTGAAGCTTTCTTT. V and J are TRBV20-1 and TRBJ1-1; D is unclear. The V gene's germline CDR1 is DFQATT and CDR2 SNEGSKA (reference sequence). The CDR3 has 14 amino acids. Trimming cost V 0 bases and J 0 bases, with 8 bases left between them.

Here the CDR3 reads CASSNRQGSEQYF. Here the CDR3 DNA reads TGTGCCAGCAGCAATCGACAGGGTTCCGAGCAGTACTTC. The V and J genes are TRBV5-4 and TRBJ2-7; 7 bases align to TRBD1. This CDR3 contains 13 residues. J lost 6 bases, V lost 4 bases, and 7 bases had no gene match. Germline CDR1 SGHNT, CDR2 YYREEE (reference sequence). The full variable domain, with the rest looked up from reference TRBV5-4 and TRBJ2-7, is ETGVTQSPTHLIKTRGQQVTLRCSSQSGHNTVSWYQQALGQGPQFIFQYYREEENGRGNFPPRFSGLQFPNYSSELNVNALELDDSALYLCASSNRQGSEQYFGPGTRLTVT.

The chain combines TRBV7-9 with TRBJ1-2; 7 nucleotides line up with TRBD1. After removal of 1 base from V and 6 bases from J, the junction contained 5 bases not matched to a gene. From germline, CDR1 is SEHNR and CDR2 FQNEAQ (reference sequence). The CDR3 has 14 amino acids. The CDR3 coding sequence is TGTGCCAGCAGCTTAGAGACAGGGACAAATGGCTACACCTTC. Its protein is CASSLETGTNGYTF.

The chain joins TRBV6-2 or TRBV6-3 to TRBJ1-6; TRBD1 might be the D (6 bases). Germline CDR1 and CDR2: MNHEY and SVGEGT. There are 16 residues in the CDR3. Trimming removed 4 bases from V and 6 bases from J, with 16 bases in between. DNA of the CDR3: TGTGCCAGCAGTTCCCGACAGGCGATGGGTAATTCACCCCTCCACTTT. Its protein product is CASSSRQAMGNSPLHF.

This clonotype was seen many times. This chain connects TRBV12-3 or TRBV12-4 to TRBJ1-5, with TRBD1 matching over 9 bases. The CDR3 has 15 amino acids. Losses at the gene ends were 3 bases for V and 5 bases for J; bases not matched to a gene: 5. CDR3 DNA: TGTGCCAGCAGTTTGAGGACAGGGGTAGATCAGCCCCAGCATTTT. Its translation is CASSLRTGVDQPQHF.

This clonotype was counted between two and nine times. The J gene is TRBJ2-5, the V gene TRBV20-1; no reliable D call. V lost 0 bases and J 5 bases, leaving 7 bases between the germline ends. CDR3 length: 12 residues. Germline V gene lookup returns CDR1 DFQATT and CDR2 SNEGSKA (reference sequence). The CDR3 sequence is CSAREVRETQYF. Written as DNA, the CDR3 is TGCAGTGCTAGAGAGGTCCGGGAGACCCAGTACTTC.